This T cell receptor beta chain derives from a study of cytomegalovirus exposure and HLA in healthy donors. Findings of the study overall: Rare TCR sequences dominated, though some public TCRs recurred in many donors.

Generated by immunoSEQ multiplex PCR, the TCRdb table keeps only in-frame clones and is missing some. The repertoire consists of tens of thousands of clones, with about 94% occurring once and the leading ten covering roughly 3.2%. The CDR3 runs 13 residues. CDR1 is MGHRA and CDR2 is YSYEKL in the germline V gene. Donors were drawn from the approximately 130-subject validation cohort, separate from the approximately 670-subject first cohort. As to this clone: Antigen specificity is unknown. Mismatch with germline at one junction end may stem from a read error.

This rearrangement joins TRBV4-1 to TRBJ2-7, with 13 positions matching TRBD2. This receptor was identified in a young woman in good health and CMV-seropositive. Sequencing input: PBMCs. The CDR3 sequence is CASSRGGLAGVVF. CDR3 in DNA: TGCGCCAGCAGCCGAGGCGGACTAGCGGGAGTTGTATTC.